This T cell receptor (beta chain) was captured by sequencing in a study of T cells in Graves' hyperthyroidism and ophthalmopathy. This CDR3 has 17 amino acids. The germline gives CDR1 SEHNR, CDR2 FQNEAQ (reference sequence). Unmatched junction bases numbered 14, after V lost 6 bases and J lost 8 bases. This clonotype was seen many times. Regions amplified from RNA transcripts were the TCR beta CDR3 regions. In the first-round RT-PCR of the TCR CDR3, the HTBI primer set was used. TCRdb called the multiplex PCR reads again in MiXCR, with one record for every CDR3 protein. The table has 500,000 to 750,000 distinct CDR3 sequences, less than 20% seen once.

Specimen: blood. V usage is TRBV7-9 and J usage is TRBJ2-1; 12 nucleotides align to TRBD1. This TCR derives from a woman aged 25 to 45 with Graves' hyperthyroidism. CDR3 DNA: TGTGCCAGCAGATCCACCGGGACAGGGGGCATCAATGATGAGCAGTTCTTC. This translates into CASRSTGTGGINDEQFF.